The next 12 T cell receptor beta chains were all read from a single sample in a study of blood T cell repertoires in COVID-19. Using immunoSEQ multiplex PCR, the repertoire was profiled, and TCRdb retains in-frame clones only, with some absent. This sample has over 150,000 clones, with 65% to 85% found just once. The material sequenced was PBMCs or T cells enriched from blood (not recorded which). These receptors were obtained from a man between 35 and 55 years old who had recovered from COVID-19.

This chain links TRBV9 with TRBJ1-2; 7 positions agree with TRBD1. The CDR3 runs to 14 residues. Trimming removed 4 bases from V and 7 bases from J; junction bases left unmatched: 10. Germline V CDR1 and CDR2: SGDLS, YYNGEE. CDR3 coding DNA: TGTGCCAGCAGCATAAGAGAACGGACAGGTGGCTACACCTTC. Translating it yields CASSIRERTGGYTF.

The V and J genes are TRBV21-1 and TRBJ1-5. TRBV21-1 is marked as a pseudogene. This CDR3 comprises 20 residues. This chain's CDR3 is CASSKALPGREKGSNQPQHF. The CDR3 nucleotides are TGTGCCAGCAGCAAAGCGCTACCGGGGCGGGAAAAAGGGAGCAATCAGCCCCAGCATTTT.

The CDR3 sequence is CASSRNSGGRTDTQYF. The CDR3, as DNA: TGCGCCAGCAGCCGGAATAGCGGGGGCCGCACAGATACGCAGTATTTT. The V and J genes are TRBV4-1 and TRBJ2-3; 9 bases fit TRBD2. The CDR3 loop spans 16 amino acids. The V gene's germline CDR1 is MGHRA and CDR2 YSYEKL. J gave up 1 base and V 4 bases, and 6 bases lay outside the gene matches.

V is TRBV7-2 and J is TRBJ1-1, with TRBD1 as a possible D gene (5 bases). Between the trimmed V and J ends, which lost 0 bases and 1 base, there was a span of 9 bases. The germline CDR1 and CDR2 sequences are SGHTA and FQGNSA. There are 15 residues in the CDR3. The CDR3 region is CASSLARARNTEAFF. CDR3 bases: TGTGCCAGCAGCTTAGCCAGGGCGCGGAACACTGAAGCTTTCTTT.

Here the CDR3 reads CASSELQGTYGYTF. CDR3 sequence (DNA): TGTGCCAGCAGTGAGTTACAGGGGACCTATGGCTACACCTTC. This chain connects TRBV2 to TRBJ1-2; 7 bases are a match to TRBD1. Germline CDR1 and CDR2: SNHLY and FYNNEI. Germline trimming cut 3 bases from V and 4 bases from J; bases unmatched to any gene: 5. This CDR3 is built from 14 residues. Together with reference TRBV2 and TRBJ1-2, the CDR3 gives the full variable domain: EPEVTQTPSHQVTQMGQEVILRCVPISNHLYFYWYRQILGQKVEFLVSFYNNEISEKSEIFDDQFSVERPDGSNFTLKIRSTKLEDSAMYFCASSELQGTYGYTFGSGTRLTVV.

The chain joins TRBV6-6 to TRBJ1-5, with 7 bases lining up with TRBD1. Trimming cost V 0 bases and J 3 bases; bases outside gene matches: 5. The CDR3 runs to 16 residues. Germline V gene data show CDR1 as MNHNY and CDR2 as SVGAGI (reference sequence). DNA of the CDR3: TGTGCCAGCAGTTACTCGGCCAGGGGGTCCAATCAGCCCCAGCATTTT. The encoded protein is CASSYSARGSNQPQHF.

The rearrangement uses TRBV9 and TRBJ1-1; 8 positions agree with TRBD1. CDR1 is SGDLS, CDR2 YYNGEE, per germline. The CDR3 covers 14 residues. V gave up 0 bases and J gave up 4 bases; unmatched junction bases: 2. The CDR3, as DNA: TGTGCCAGCAGCGTAGGGACAGGGCCCACTGAAGCTTTCTTT. Its protein is CASSVGTGPTEAFF.

The chain has TRBV6-4 and TRBJ2-1, with 9 positions matching TRBD1. Looked up from germline, CDR1 is MRHNA and CDR2 is SNTAGT. This CDR3 comprises 16 residues. Unmatched junction bases numbered 10, after V lost 7 bases and J lost 3 bases. The CDR3 DNA is TGTGCCAGCATACAGGACAGGGGACAGGACTACAATGAGCAGTTCTTC. Protein sequence: CASIQDRGQDYNEQFF.

The CDR3 here is CASSLRGGTLDQETQYF. The CDR3 coding sequence is TGTGCCAGCAGCCTCCGTGGGGGGACCCTTGATCAAGAGACCCAGTACTTC. This chain uses TRBV3-1 (or the pseudogene TRBV3-2) with TRBJ2-5, with D possibly being TRBD2 (6 bases). V dropped 4 bases and J dropped 2 bases, with 20 bases sitting between them. The CDR3 extends over 17 amino acids. Per the germline V gene, CDR1 is LGHDT and CDR2 is YNNKEL (reference sequence).

The chain couples TRBV27 to TRBJ1-1; no reliable D call. The CDR3 loop spans 14 amino acids. V was cut by 5 bases and J by 0 bases, with 10 bases left in between. CDR1 is MNHEY and CDR2 is SMNVEV in the germline V gene (reference sequence). CDR3 sequence (DNA): TGTGCCAGCAGTATGGGCTCATTGAACACTGAAGCTTTCTTT. Translating it yields CASSMGSLNTEAFF.

This clone was counted a single time. The rearrangement links TRBV30 to TRBJ1-5; TRBD1 agrees at 8 bases. The CDR3 loop spans 15 amino acids. CDR1 GTSNPN and CDR2 SVGIG come from the germline V gene (reference sequence). V was clipped by 2 bases and J by 3 bases; unmatched bases: 6. The CDR3 coding sequence is TGTGCCTGGAGTCCCCTGACAGGGGACAATCAGCCCCAGCATTTT. Translation gives CAWSPLTGDNQPQHF.

The chain is built from TRBV4-2 and TRBJ2-5; 11 bases agree with TRBD2. Germline CDR1 reads LGHNA; CDR2 reads YNFKEQ. The trim removed 0 bases at V and 6 bases at J, leaving 6 bases unmatched. The CDR3 extends over 16 amino acids. This chain's CDR3 is CASSQEGSGGAQTQYF. In DNA, the CDR3 is TGTGCCAGCAGCCAAGAGGGTAGCGGGGGGGCACAGACCCAGTACTTC.